A selection of T cell receptor beta chains follows, all from one sample in a study of a mutant IDH1 vaccine in newly diagnosed glioma. Their specific antigens are unknown. Profiled with immunoSEQ multiplex PCR; TCRdb holds only in-frame clones, not every one. The table records some 120,000 clones, roughly 77% of them present only once. The sample here was PBMCs, taken from a glioma patient whose treatment included an IDH1 peptide vaccine. The receptors stem from a man aged 40-55 years with glioma. The CDR3 runs from the conserved cysteine through the conserved F or W. D genes are given only for firm matches. The size of a clone is reported for some rows only, either as once, few or many, or as a class for expanded clones.

j_call d_call clone_size v_call cdr3_nt cdr3_aa
TRBJ2-5 NA NA TRBV30 TGTGCCTGGAGTGGGTCCTCGACTTCAAGATACGGAGAGACCCAGTACTTC CAWSGSSTSRYGETQYF
TRBJ1-1 NA NA TRBV6-5 TGTGCCAGCAGTCACGGGACGGGGAACACTGAAGCTTTCTTT CASSHGTGNTEAFF
TRBJ2-1 NA NA TRBV4-2 TGTGCCAGCAGCCAAGATCGCGGCTCCTACAATGAGCAGTTCTTC CASSQDRGSYNEQFF
TRBJ2-7 NA NA TRBV7-3 TGTGCCAGCAGCCGGGACAATTCCTACGAGCAGTACTTC CASSRDNSYEQYF
TRBJ1-5 NA few TRBV18 TGTGCCAGCTCACCGCCTGGACAGCCCCAGCATTTT CASSPPGQPQHF
TRBJ1-5 NA NA TRBV6-1 TGTGCCAGCAGTGAAGTAGCAGTTGGCAGCTTCAATCAGCCCCAGCATTTT CASSEVAVGSFNQPQHF
TRBJ2-7 NA NA TRBV5-4 TGTGCCAGCAGCCCCTGGGGCTACGAGCAGTACTTC CASSPWGYEQYF
TRBJ2-2 TRBD2 NA TRBV5-3 TGTGCCAATCACCAACTAGCGGGGGATAACACCGGGGAGCTGTTTTTT CANHQLAGDNTGELFF
TRBJ1-1 TRBD1 once TRBV7-9 TGTGCCAGCAGCGCGACAGGGGTGAACACTGAAGCTTTCTTT CASSATGVNTEAFF
TRBJ1-5 NA NA TRBV6-5 TGTGCCACCCGTGGGCAGAGCAATCAGCCCCAGCATTTT CATRGQSNQPQHF
TRBJ2-2 TRBD1 few TRBV5-1 TGCGCCAGCAGCTTGGAGGGACAGACCACCGGGGAGCTGTTTTTT CASSLEGQTTGELFF
TRBJ2-2 NA NA TRBV5-8 TGTGCCAGCAGCTTGTCATCGGGGAACACCGGGGAGCTGTTTTTT CASSLSSGNTGELFF
TRBJ1-5 NA NA TRBV19 TGTGCCAGTAGTGCCACGCTACTACCGGACAGCTATAGCAATCAGCCCCAGCATTTT CASSATLLPDSYSNQPQHF
TRBJ1-4 NA NA TRBV14 TGTGCCAGCAGCCAAGGAGGGTTTACGAATGAAAAACTGTTTTTT CASSQGGFTNEKLFF
TRBJ1-5 NA once TRBV4-3 TGCGCCAGCAGCCAAGATCTCGGGATTATACAGCCCCAGCATTTT CASSQDLGIIQPQHF
TRBJ1-6 NA few TRBV5-1 TGCGCCAGCAGCTTGAGAGCGGGTAATTCACCCCTCCACTTT CASSLRAGNSPLHF
TRBJ2-3 TRBD1 NA TRBV7-9 TGTGCCAGCAGCCTCGGGACAGCTAGCACAGATACGCAGTATTTT CASSLGTASTDTQYF
TRBJ2-5 TRBD1 NA TRBV29-1 TGCAGCGCAGGACAGGGGCAAGAGACCCAGTACTTC CSAGQGQETQYF
TRBJ2-2 TRBD2 NA TRBV5-1 TGCGCCAGCAGCTTGGGCGTGGCGGGGGGCAACACCGGGGAGCTGTTTTTT CASSLGVAGGNTGELFF